This T cell receptor (beta chain) was obtained from a study of blood T cell repertoires in COVID-19. Study summary: Collection of acute and convalescent COVID-19 samples took place in the United States, Italy and Spain.

Only a few counts were recorded for this clone. Enrolled through a virtual design, the participants were between roughly 18 and 95 years of age and came from 24 US areas. Each participant's cohort was designated according to participant-reported clinical history. The V and J ends lost 5 bases and 3 bases, in that order; junction bases with no gene match: 18. The germline V gene encodes CDR1 SGHRS and CDR2 YFSETQ. CDR3 length equals 18 residues. Methods used by the authors: Amplification from reference gene primers served as the basis for estimated nucleated cell counts. Sequenced by immunoSEQ multiplex PCR; TCRdb stores in-frame clones only, minus some. D and trimming were read from the DNA, whereas the V and J calls and clone size are those reported in that table. This table holds 140,000 to 150,000 clones, roughly 88% found once.

The V and J genes are TRBV5-1 and TRBJ2-7, with TRBD1 identical over 9 bases. This sequence originates from a man aged 50-60 years who had recovered from COVID-19. The sequenced material came from PBMCs or T cells enriched from blood (not recorded which). The CDR3 nucleotides read TGCGCCAGCAGACACCCCCAACCCCGGACAGGGGATCTCTACGAGCAGTACTTC. It yields the protein CASRHPQPRTGDLYEQYF.